This T cell receptor beta chain came from a study of regulatory T cells in long-lasting Graves disease (dated by TCRdb to the early 2020s). Looking at the study overall: Patients with newly diagnosed Graves' disease had been on antithyroid drugs for under 3 months. This study used TCR sequencing and RNA sequencing of peripheral blood to compare persistent Graves' disease patients against newly diagnosed Graves' disease patients. The study took place in China and was registered as a clinical trial. A total of roughly 33 samples were covered by TCR sequencing, comprising around 13 persistent and roughly 20 newly diagnosed Graves' disease patients.

The CDR3 runs 15 amino acids, cysteine and phenylalanine included. This entry keeps only the CDR3 DNA: 45 bases, framed from base 1. The junction carries 7 bases between V and J, which are trimmed by 1 base and 0 bases respectively. CDR1 is given as SGHAT and CDR2 as FQNNGV, both from the germline V gene. This clonotype was recorded at least ten times. Its recognized antigen is unknown. No qualities accompany the bases; no much larger clone lies one base away. The time point label, as the study defines it: newly diagnosed GD, antithyroid drugs for less than 3 months. For both TCR sequencing and RNA sequencing, RNA was extracted from PBMCs using TRIzol. The diagnosis of Graves' disease was made according to American Thyroid Association guidelines. The patients came from an endocrinology department in Xi'an, China. From each patient, around 9 milliliters of peripheral blood was collected into an EDTA anticoagulant tube. Ficoll Paque Plus density gradient separation was used to isolate PBMCs, and no additional T cell sorting was done. RNA quality was checked with an Agilent 2100 Bioanalyzer and agarose gel, and concentration with a NanoDrop 2000.

The research as a whole found: Sequencing and analysis were restricted to the TCR beta chain. TRBV28, TRBJ1-2 and TRBJ2-5 were preferentially used in persistent disease, while TRBV20-1 and TRBJ2-1 were favored in newly diagnosed disease. The authors noted that the small sample size was a limitation that may lower accuracy. Only peripheral blood was studied, because thyroid tissue, the primary lesion, was inaccessible. Persistent Graves' disease patients showed lower TCR Shannon entropy and fewer highly expanded clones than newly diagnosed patients, suggesting clonal expansion. More public clonotypes were shared among persistent patients (approximately 3,000) than among newly diagnosed patients (more than 950).

The library was made by multiplex PCR. Sequencer: Illumina HiSeq 4000. TCR beta libraries were built with iRepertoire HTBI primers and Arm-PCR amplification of CDR3 regions. Before sequencing, the PCR products went through gel purification. The authors' analysis ran thus. Gene usage analysis of CDR3 amino acid clonotypes used the approximately 56 TRBV and some 13 TRBJ segments found across samples. COPE and FqMerger were used to merge filtered high-quality paired reads into contigs. BLAST was used to align contigs to IMGT TRBV, TRBD and TRBJ reference genes, with CDR3 defined following IMGT. Highly expanded clones were defined as clonotypes with a frequency above 0.1%. Repertoire diversity was measured by Shannon entropy, and V-J evenness by the Gini coefficient. Public clonotypes were defined as clonotypes shared by more than one individual. TCRdb reworked the public reads: Q25 trimming with fastp, MiXCR clone assembly, productive beta chains retained. Rows are combined by CDR3 protein, so each entry shows the most common genes and DNA. These V and J calls derive from TCRdb rather than the authors' analysis. This sample lists under 500,000 distinct CDR3 sequences; about a sixth were detected once. Of the sample, about 10% falls within the top ten clones.

These sequences were also reported in another study, on T cells in Graves' hyperthyroidism and ophthalmopathy. Looking at the second paper: Stable Graves' hyperthyroidism was defined as no progression to ophthalmopathy during 18 months of follow-up. The hyperthyroidism patients were between 18 and 65 years old and newly diagnosed, with a disease duration of less than 2 months. The study excluded patients with uncontrolled infections, other autoimmune diseases, pregnancy or lactation. Clinical symptoms, serum thyroxine and TRAb, thyroid ultrasound, and orbital computed tomography formed the basis for the diagnoses. The first round of RT-PCR for the TCR CDR3 was performed with the HTBI primer set and the Qiagen OneStep RT-PCR kit. Most expanded thyroid clonotypes (frequency above 0.001) were also detected in blood, a finding suggesting that blood repertoires may reflect thyroid immune responses. In cross-validation, a model built on a 13 V-J signature told ophthalmopathy apart from stable hyperthyroidism with roughly 87% sensitivity and around 84% specificity, and in testing the same model reached 80%/75%. During validation, the model predicted progression to ophthalmopathy a median of approximately 6 months ahead of onset, with just under 71% sensitivity and under 85% specificity. TCR V-J signatures able to tell the groups apart were searched for in a discovery cohort of some 97 patients, of whom roughly 42 had Graves' ophthalmopathy and about 60 had stable Graves' hyperthyroidism. An independent validation cohort of some 18 hyperthyroidism patients and 17 patients who later progressed to ophthalmopathy tested prospective prediction of ophthalmopathy. The 100 discovery patients were randomly split 7:3 into training and test sets. In addition, the study compared T-cell repertoires in thyroid tissue and in blood from about 6 Graves' hyperthyroidism patients. Following sampling, methimazole starting at 30 mg daily was given to hyperthyroidism patients, and high-dose intravenous methylprednisolone was given to ophthalmopathy patients. A second multiplex PCR round built the libraries, followed by size selection and purification. Libraries were sequenced paired-end with 100 bp reads on an Illumina HiSeq2000. SOAPnuke was used to process the raw data, with reads discarded if the reads contained adapters or uncalled bases, had a mean Phred below 15, or lacked an exact constant-primer or identifier match. High-quality paired reads were merged using COPE v1.2.5, and each unique nucleotide sequence was defined as a clonotype. MiTCR v1.1 was used to align the clonotypes against IMGT TRBV, TRBD and TRBJ reference segments. Only V-J combinations with frequency above 0.0001, covering 99% to 99.2% of repertoires, were analysed. The TCS score was defined as F50 (clonal expansion) divided by E x V (chaos), with BLOSUM62-based TCRdist calculated between CDR3 peptides within each V-J. Welch's t-statistics and random forest reduced several hundred V-J features to 10 to 15, which were used in a naive Bayes classifier (R e1071). Sample size was not statistically predetermined, and investigators were not blinded to group allocation. According to the paper, TCR Vbeta CDR3 sequencing was carried out on over 130 peripheral blood samples, which came from approximately 41 ophthalmopathy, some 73 hyperthyroidism and approximately 17 progressor patients.

This specimen was peripheral blood mononuclear cells (PBMCs), taken at new diagnosis, from a patient treated with antithyroid drugs. This clonotype originated in a woman aged 25 to 39 with Graves disease. Donor details come from another sample of the same person, matched by shared clones. The chain is encoded by TRBV11-2 joined to TRBJ2-1; TRBD2 is a weak D gene call, 5 bases matching. The nucleotides are TGTGCCAGCAGCTTAGGCGGACTCTCCTACAATGAGCAGTTCTTC. It specifies CASSLGGLSYNEQFF.